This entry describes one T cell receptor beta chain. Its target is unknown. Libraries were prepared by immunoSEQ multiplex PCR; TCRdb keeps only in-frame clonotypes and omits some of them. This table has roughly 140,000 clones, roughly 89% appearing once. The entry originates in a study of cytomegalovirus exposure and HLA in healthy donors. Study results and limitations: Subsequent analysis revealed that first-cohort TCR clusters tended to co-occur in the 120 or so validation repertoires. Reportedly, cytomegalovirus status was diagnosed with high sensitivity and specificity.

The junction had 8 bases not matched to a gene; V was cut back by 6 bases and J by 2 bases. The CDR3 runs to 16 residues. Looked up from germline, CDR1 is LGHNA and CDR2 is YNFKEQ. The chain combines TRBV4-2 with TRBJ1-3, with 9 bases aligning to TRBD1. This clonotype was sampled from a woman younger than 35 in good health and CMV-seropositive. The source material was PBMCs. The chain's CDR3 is CASSLTGGSAGNTIYF. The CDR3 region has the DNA TGTGCCAGCAGTCTGACAGGGGGATCAGCTGGAAACACCATATATTTT.